The next 26 T cell receptor beta chains were all read from a single sample in a study of cytomegalovirus exposure and HLA in healthy donors. PCR used 60 Vbeta primers and 13 Jbeta primers. Repertoires were generated with immunoSEQ multiplex PCR, while TCRdb's copy carries only in-frame clones and drops some. The sample carries some 180,000 clones, 70% to 85% recorded once. Input material: PBMCs. Receptors originate from a woman aged 55 to 70 in good health and CMV-seropositive.

The chain couples TRBV9 to TRBJ1-3, with D uncertain. V lost 3 bases and J lost 0, with 7 bases in between. Germline values: CDR1 SGDLS, CDR2 YYNGEE. CDR3 size: 14 residues. The CDR3 sequence: CASSGGDSGNTIYF. The CDR3 nucleotides are TGTGCCAGCAGCGGGGGAGACTCTGGAAACACCATATATTTT.

The CDR3 DNA follows: TGTGCCAGCAGTGAGGGGGCCCCCAATCAGCCCCAGCATTTT. Translation gives CASSEGAPNQPQHF. V gene TRBV2 combines with J gene TRBJ1-5, with TRBD1 as a possible D gene (6 bases). This CDR3 comprises 14 residues. The V and J ends lost 3 bases and 3 bases respectively, with 9 bases between them. CDR1 is SNHLY, CDR2 FYNNEI, per germline.

J is TRBJ1-4 and V is TRBV5-1, with 9 nucleotides matching TRBD1. Germline assignment: CDR1 SGHRS and CDR2 YFSETQ. With V trimmed by 4 bases and J by 6 bases, 13 bases remained unmatched. The CDR3 has 17 amino acids. CDR3 sequence (DNA): TGCGCCAGCAGCATGGGGACCCTGGGACAGGGAGATGAAAAACTGTTTTTT. This translates into CASSMGTLGQGDEKLFF.

This clone came up once. The chain couples TRBV27 to TRBJ1-5; weak D call: TRBD1 (5 bases). V was trimmed by 3 bases and J by 5 bases, leaving 11 bases between them. The CDR3 contains 14 residues. Germline V gene sequence: CDR1 MNHEY, CDR2 SMNVEV (reference sequence). The CDR3 nucleotides read TGTGCCAGCAGTTTTCAGGGTGGACATCAGCCCCAGCATTTT. Translating it yields CASSFQGGHQPQHF.

The J gene is TRBJ2-7, the V gene TRBV7-3, with 9 bases identical to TRBD1. The CDR3 spans 14 residues. The V segment lost 4 bases and the J segment 1 base; nucleotides outside the gene matches: 2. Per the germline V gene, CDR1 is SGHTA and CDR2 is FQGTGA. CDR3 DNA sequence: TGTGCCAGCAGCTGGGACAGGGATTCCTACGAGCAGTACTTC. Translation: CASSWDRDSYEQYF. The full variable domain, completed using reference TRBV7-3 and TRBJ2-7, is GAGVSQTPSNKVTEKGKYVELRCDPISGHTALYWYRQSLGQGPEFLIYFQGTGAADDSGLPNDRFFAVRPEGSVSTLKIQRTERGDSAVYLCASSWDRDSYEQYFGPGTRLTVT.

The V and J genes are TRBV5-4 and TRBJ1-4; 9 bases map to TRBD1. Trimming at V came to 4 bases and at J to 0 bases, leaving 10 bases not matched to a gene. The length of the CDR3 is 18 residues. Germline V gene lookup returns CDR1 SGHNT and CDR2 YYREEE (reference sequence). The CDR3 is CASSPVPGQGATNEKLFF. CDR3 in DNA: TGTGCCAGCAGCCCAGTTCCGGGACAGGGTGCAACTAATGAAAAACTGTTTTTT.

This clone turned up a few times. J is TRBJ2-7 and V is TRBV5-1; weak D call: TRBD1 (6 bases). The CDR3 totals 15 residues. V was trimmed by 1 base and J by 3 bases, leaving 14 bases between them. From germline, CDR1 is SGHRS and CDR2 YFSETQ. Here the CDR3 DNA reads TGCGCCAGCAGCTTGACCCCGGGACACCTCTACGAGCAGTACTTC. Amino acid sequence: CASSLTPGHLYEQYF.

The genes are TRBV19 and TRBJ1-5; tentatively, D is TRBD1 (5 bases). Looked up from germline, CDR1 is LNHDA and CDR2 is SQIVND (reference sequence). The CDR3 extends over 15 amino acids. V was cut by 0 bases and J by 9 bases, with 15 bases left in between. The CDR3 loop is CASSIDADSPAPQHF. CDR3 bases: TGTGCCAGTAGTATAGATGCCGACAGCCCGGCGCCCCAGCATTTT. The variable domain in full, completed from reference TRBV19 and TRBJ1-5, reads DGGITQSPKYLFRKEGQNVTLSCEQNLNHDAMYWYRQDPGQGLRLIYYSQIVNDFQKGDIAEGYSVSREKKESFPLTVTSAQKNPTAFYLCASSIDADSPAPQHFGDGTRLSIL.

This chain links TRBV13 with TRBJ2-1; 7 bases agree with TRBD1. From germline, CDR1 is PRHDT and CDR2 FYEKMQ (reference sequence). The CDR3 extends over 14 amino acids. V was clipped by 4 bases and J by 4 bases; unmatched bases: 4. The CDR3 protein is CASSSGTEYNEQFF. DNA for the CDR3: TGTGCCAGCAGCTCCGGGACAGAGTACAATGAGCAGTTCTTC.

The rearrangement links TRBV28 to TRBJ2-7; 12 bases line up with TRBD2. From germline, CDR1 is MDHEN and CDR2 SYDVKM. Losses at the gene ends were 3 bases for V and 2 bases for J; bases not matched to a gene: 2. This CDR3 region has 15 residues. The CDR3 DNA follows: TGTGCCAGCAGTTTTCTAGCGGGAGGGGCCTACGAGCAGTACTTC. Translated, it gives CASSFLAGGAYEQYF. The entire variable domain, with the rest obtained from reference TRBV28 and TRBJ2-7, is as follows: DVKVTQSSRYLVKRTGEKVFLECVQDMDHENMFWYRQDPGLGLRLIYFSYDVKMKEKGDIPEGYSVSREKKERFSLILESASTNQTSMYLCASSFLAGGAYEQYFGPGTRLTVT.

This clone was found once. Germline is not matched at one junction end, which may reflect a read error. V gene TRBV30 combines with J gene TRBJ2-6, with TRBD1 as a possible D gene (5 bases). This CDR3 is 13 amino acids long. Germline loops: CDR1 GTSNPN, CDR2 SVGIG (reference sequence). The CDR3 reads CAWKLSGANGLTF. CDR3 in DNA: TGTGCCTGGAAACTCTCTGGGGCCAACGGCCTGACTTTC.

This clone appeared a few times. The rearrangement uses TRBV4-2 and TRBJ2-4; no clear D gene. Germline V lookup: CDR1 LGHNA, CDR2 YNFKEQ. This CDR3 region has 12 residues. Trimming removed 0 bases from V and 7 bases from J, with 4 bases in between. Written as DNA, the CDR3 is TGTGCCAGCAGCCAAGAAGAGAACATTCAGTACTTC. It specifies CASSQEENIQYF.

This clone has just one count. This chain uses TRBV9 with TRBJ2-7; 9 positions match TRBD1. Germline loops: CDR1 SGDLS, CDR2 YYNGEE. Trimming at V came to 3 bases and at J to 3 bases, leaving 7 bases not matched to a gene. The CDR3 loop spans 15 amino acids. Here the CDR3 reads CASSAGTGTFYEQYF. The DNA of the CDR3 is TGTGCCAGCAGCGCCGGGACAGGGACCTTCTACGAGCAGTACTTC.

This clone was observed a single time. V is TRBV9 and J is TRBJ2-5, with D uncertain. The last part of the DNA fits TRBJ2-7 better; the J call may be wrong. The CDR3 covers 11 residues. In germline, CDR1 is SGDLS, CDR2 YYNGEE. CDR3 region: CASSVANEQYF. For the CDR3, the DNA is TGTGCCAGCAGCGTAGCAAACGAGCAGTACTTC.

The chain recombines TRBV2 with TRBJ2-2, with 8 bases aligning to TRBD1. In germline, CDR1 is SNHLY, CDR2 FYNNEI. The CDR3 consists of 18 residues. V lost 2 bases and J lost 8; bases outside the gene matches: 16. Here the CDR3 DNA reads TGTGCCAGCAGTGAAAGACGGACAGGGAGCGCTAAAGCGGGGGAGCTGTTTTTT. Protein: CASSERRTGSAKAGELFF. The entire variable domain, with the rest obtained from reference TRBV2 and TRBJ2-2, is as follows: EPEVTQTPSHQVTQMGQEVILRCVPISNHLYFYWYRQILGQKVEFLVSFYNNEISEKSEIFDDQFSVERPDGSNFTLKIRSTKLEDSAMYFCASSERRTGSAKAGELFFGEGSRLTVL.

A few counts support this clone. The CDR3 sequence is CASSYFAGGHTEAFF. CDR3 in DNA: TGTGCCAGCAGTTACTTCGCCGGGGGTCACACTGAAGCTTTCTTT. V gene TRBV6-6 combines with J gene TRBJ1-1; the D gene is possibly TRBD1 (5 bases). CDR3 length: 15 residues. CDR1 and CDR2 from the germline V gene are MNHNY and SVGAGI (reference sequence). With 1 base removed from V and 3 bases from J, the gap between germline ends came to 12 bases.

The gene calls are TRBV7-2 and TRBJ1-2, with a possible D match to TRBD1 (6 bases). CDR1 and CDR2 from the germline V gene are SGHTA and FQGNSA. Trimming left V 5 bases short and J 4 bases short, with 17 bases between. CDR3 size: 15 residues. The CDR3 is CASSPGPGQGYGYTF. CDR3 coding DNA: TGTGCCAGCAGCCCCGGCCCGGGACAAGGCTATGGCTACACCTTC.

The chain recombines TRBV27 with TRBJ2-1, with TRBD1 identical over 7 bases. Looked up from germline, CDR1 is MNHEY and CDR2 is SMNVEV (reference sequence). The CDR3 runs to 21 residues. V dropped 2 bases and J dropped 7; count of bases not matched to a gene: 26. The CDR3 DNA reads as TGTGCCAGCAGTTTACGGTACCGGACAGGATCCCAGTCAAGCGGTAATAATGAGCAGTTCTTC. Amino acids: CASSLRYRTGSQSSGNNEQFF.

The chain employs TRBV5-4 and TRBJ2-1; 12 bases are a match to TRBD2. The J segment lost 9 bases and the V segment lost 0 bases, leaving 7 bases of the junction unmatched. Germline V gene lookup returns CDR1 SGHNT and CDR2 YYREEE (reference sequence). The CDR3 length is 16 residues. CDR3 bases: TGTGCCAGCAGCTTGGGGGCTAGCGGGGGGGCTAGTGAGCAGTTCTTC. Amino acid sequence: CASSLGASGGASEQFF.

A remark on this clone: Distinct nucleotide sequences in the sample also encode this CDR3. The chain joins TRBV18 to TRBJ2-4, with D possibly matching TRBD1 (5 bases). The CDR3 extends over 14 amino acids. Trimming stripped 2 bases from V and 3 bases from J, with 8 bases between. Germline V CDR1 and CDR2: KGHSH, LQKENI. This CDR3 reads CASSPGRGKNIQYF. As DNA, the CDR3 is TGTGCCAGCTCACCAGGAAGGGGCAAAAACATTCAGTACTTC.

This clone was seen a few times. The chain carries TRBV18 and TRBJ1-3, with D unresolved. The V end was cut by 0 bases, the J end by 4 bases, with 10 bases between. Germline V gene sequence: CDR1 KGHSH, CDR2 LQKENI. The CDR3 consists of 15 residues. CDR3 amino acids: CASSPPSPLGNTIYF. The CDR3 nucleotides read TGTGCCAGCTCACCACCGTCTCCTTTAGGAAACACCATATATTTT.

J is TRBJ1-6 and V is TRBV7-2; no clear D gene. The germline CDR1 and CDR2 sequences are SGHTA and FQGNSA. The length of the CDR3 is 15 residues. V gave up 1 base and J gave up 10 bases, with 14 bases separating them. CDR3 nucleotide sequence: TGTGCCAGCAGCTTAGTTGTAGGAGGGCAATCACCCCTCCACTTT. This translates into CASSLVVGGQSPLHF.

The chain recombines TRBV28 with TRBJ1-4; D possibly corresponds to TRBD1 (5 bases). This CDR3 has 14 residues. Germline lookup yields CDR1 MDHEN and CDR2 SYDVKM. V lost 6 bases and J lost 5, with 13 bases in between. This CDR3 reads CASRPQGKNEKLFF. CDR3 DNA sequence: TGTGCCAGCAGACCTCAGGGAAAGAATGAAAAACTGTTTTTT.

This clone came up a few times. The V gene is TRBV19, the J gene TRBJ2-7; TRBD2 is a possible D gene (6 bases). This CDR3 contains 13 residues. Germline values: CDR1 LNHDA, CDR2 SQIVND (reference sequence). V lost 6 bases and J 3 bases, leaving 12 bases between the germline ends. CDR3 in DNA: TGTGCCAGTAGCAACCCCGGGGGCTACGAGCAGTACTTC. Its protein is CASSNPGGYEQYF.

This chain uses TRBV29-1 with TRBJ2-1; the D gene is possibly TRBD1 (6 bases). Looked up from germline, CDR1 is SQVTM and CDR2 is ANQGSEA. Trimming took off 4 bases at V and 8 bases at J, with 15 bases between the two ends. This CDR3 spans 13 amino acids. Written as DNA, the CDR3 is TGCAGCGTTGCGGGACAAGGAGGCGATGAGCAGTTCTTC. This codes for CSVAGQGGDEQFF.

The genes are TRBV7-3 and TRBJ2-2; TRBD2 matches 9 bases. Per germline, CDR1 SGHTA and CDR2 FQGTGA. The length of the CDR3 is 15 residues. The junction had 4 bases not matched to a gene; V was cut back by 5 bases and J by 3 bases. The CDR3 bases are TGTGCCAGCAGCCGCGGGGGGGCTTACACCGGGGAGCTGTTTTTT. Amino acid sequence: CASSRGGAYTGELFF.